The T cell receptor (beta chain) under discussion was sequenced for a study of blood T cell repertoires in COVID-19. CDR1 and CDR2 from the germline V gene are MNHEY and SVGEGT. Germline trimming cut 6 bases from V and 0 bases from J; bases unmatched to any gene: 14. The CDR3 has 18 residues. Only in-frame clones appear in the TCRdb table, and some are missing; sequencing was by immunoSEQ multiplex PCR. The sample lists 70,000 or so clones, approximately 80% occurring once. The J gene is TRBJ1-5, the V gene TRBV6-2 or TRBV6-3; 7 nucleotides align to TRBD1. Specimen: peripheral blood. The sequence was collected from a man in his fifties or sixties with COVID-19, enrolled during active disease. Here the CDR3 reads CASSRQGEPLYSNQPQHF. CDR3 sequence (DNA): TGTGCCAGCAGCAGACAGGGTGAGCCTCTCTATAGCAATCAGCCCCAGCATTTT.